Listed below are T cell receptor beta chains from one sample, sequenced in a study of T cell repertoires in cytomegalovirus infection. TCRdb recomputed calls from the reads with MiXCR, one row per CDR3 protein. The sample consists of under 95,000 distinct CDR3 sequences, about 4% of them appearing once. Specimen: PBMCs. The source of these receptors is a human donor in good health (CMV status not recorded). Some clones in this sample may be carry-over from other donors' samples. The CDR3 runs from the conserved cysteine through the conserved F or W. Fields, in order: D gene, clone size, J gene, V gene, CDR3 protein, CDR3 DNA. The D gene is left open where the match is weak. Where a row states a size, it is once, few, many or the class of an expanded clone; other rows omit it.

NA	many	TRBJ1-4	TRBV28	CASSLGSAEKLFF	TGTGCCAGCAGTTTGGGGAGTGCCGAAAAACTGTTTTTT
NA	many	TRBJ2-3	TRBV7-2	CASSSGSTSTDTQYF	TGTGCCAGCAGCTCCGGAAGTACTAGCACAGATACGCAGTATTTT
NA	many	TRBJ2-1	TRBV29-1	CSVPDWSSYNEQFF	TGCAGCGTCCCCGACTGGAGCTCCTACAATGAGCAGTTCTTC
NA	many	TRBJ2-7	TRBV5-6	CASSLSLRAGARYEQYF	TGTGCCAGCAGCTTGTCGCTACGGGCGGGGGCCCGCTACGAGCAGTACTTC
TRBD2	many	TRBJ2-7	TRBV14	CASSQIAGGTYEQYF	TGTGCCAGCAGCCAAATAGCGGGAGGCACCTACGAGCAGTACTTC
TRBD2	many	TRBJ2-7	TRBV7-2	CASSPSAGVSSYEQYF	TGTGCCAGCAGCCCCTCCGCGGGGGTGAGCTCCTACGAGCAGTACTTC
TRBD2	many	TRBJ2-1	TRBV7-8	CASSLEPPSGYNEQFF	TGTGCCAGCAGCTTAGAGCCACCTAGCGGCTACAATGAGCAGTTCTTC
NA	many	TRBJ2-1	TRBV7-9	CASSLVGQKKLYNEQFF	TGTGCCAGCAGCTTAGTTGGGCAAAAAAAACTCTACAATGAGCAGTTCTTC
NA	many	TRBJ1-3	TRBV11-3	CASSRSGNTIYF	TGTGCCAGCAGCCGCTCTGGAAACACCATATATTTT
TRBD1	NA	TRBJ2-1	TRBV11-1	CASSSFGQGDDEQFF	TGTGCCAGCAGCTCGTTTGGACAGGGAGATGATGAGCAGTTCTTC
NA	many	TRBJ2-1	TRBV7-6	CASSIDTVNNEQFF	TGTGCCAGCAGCATTGACACGGTCAACAATGAGCAGTTCTTC
NA	many	TRBJ1-1	TRBV7-6	CASSSYRSSEAFF	TGTGCCAGCAGCTCCTACAGATCTTCTGAAGCTTTCTTT
NA	many	TRBJ2-4	TRBV20-1	CSARSPAKNIQYF	TGCAGTGCTAGAAGTCCTGCCAAAAACATTCAGTACTTC
TRBD1	many	TRBJ2-5	TRBV7-9	CASSSPTGYQETQYF	TGTGCCAGCAGCTCACCGACAGGGTACCAAGAGACCCAGTACTTC
TRBD2	many	TRBJ2-1	TRBV7-3	CASSLFEPSGSTIGNEQFF	TGTGCCAGCAGCCTTTTCGAACCTAGCGGGAGTACGATAGGCAATGAGCAGTTCTTC
NA	many	TRBJ1-5	TRBV20-1	CSASTGGNQPQHF	TGCAGTGCTAGCACTGGGGGGAATCAGCCCCAGCATTTT
NA	many	TRBJ1-6	TRBV5-4	CASSSGPSSYNSPLHF	TGTGCCAGCAGCTCGGGGCCGAGCTCCTATAATTCACCCCTCCACTTT
NA	many	TRBJ2-3	TRBV7-2	CASSLGLADTQYF	TGTGCCAGCAGCTTAGGACTAGCAGATACGCAGTATTTT
NA	many	TRBJ1-2	TRBV12-3/TRBV12-4	CASRFLGAGGYTF	TGTGCCAGCAGATTCCTTGGGGCCGGTGGCTACACCTTC
NA	many	TRBJ2-7	TRBV7-2	CASSVSYEQYF	TGTGCCAGCAGCGTCTCCTACGAGCAGTACTTC
NA	many	TRBJ2-5	TRBV7-2	CASSTTRGWETQYF	TGTGCCAGCAGCACCACCAGGGGATGGGAGACCCAGTACTTC
TRBD2	many	TRBJ2-2	TRBV7-2	CASSINSGGTGELFF	TGTGCCAGCAGCATTAATAGCGGGGGTACCGGGGAGCTGTTTTTT
NA	many	TRBJ2-5	TRBV7-2	CASSSRTAEPQETQYF	TGTGCCAGCAGCAGTAGGACAGCTGAACCCCAAGAGACCCAGTACTTC
NA	many	TRBJ2-6	TRBV28	CASSFRGANVLTF	TGTGCCAGCAGTTTCCGCGGAGCCAACGTCCTGACTTTC
NA	many	TRBJ2-2	TRBV11-2	CASSIQGLGNTGELFF	TGTGCCAGCAGCATCCAGGGATTGGGCAACACCGGGGAGCTGTTTTTT
NA	NA	TRBJ2-3	TRBV6-5	CASLTPGTDTQYF	TGTGCCAGCTTGACTCCAGGCACAGATACGCAGTATTTT
TRBD2	many	TRBJ2-5	TRBV7-2	CASSLPSGYQETQYF	TGTGCCAGCAGCTTACCTAGCGGATACCAAGAGACCCAGTACTTC
NA	many	TRBJ1-4	TRBV7-6	CASSLAARGEKLFF	TGTGCCAGCAGCTTAGCTGCACGGGGCGAAAAACTGTTTTTT
TRBD2	many	TRBJ2-1	TRBV4-2	CASSQDSSSGGNNEQFF	TGTGCCAGCAGCCAAGATTCCTCTAGCGGGGGAAACAATGAGCAGTTCTTC
TRBD2	many	TRBJ2-1	TRBV7-2	CASSYGLAGYNEQFF	TGTGCCAGCAGCTATGGACTAGCGGGATACAATGAGCAGTTCTTC
NA	many	TRBJ1-2	TRBV2	CASSPEDYGYTF	TGTGCCAGCAGTCCAGAAGACTATGGCTACACCTTC
NA	many	TRBJ2-1	TRBV7-2	CASSQSLGGPPYNEQFF	TGTGCCAGCAGCCAATCCCTCGGGGGCCCCCCCTACAATGAGCAGTTCTTC
TRBD2	many	TRBJ2-1	TRBV28	CASSSGTSTHPEQFF	TGTGCCAGCAGTTCCGGGACTAGTACCCACCCGGAGCAGTTCTTC
NA	many	TRBJ2-3	TRBV28	CASSLSPGPRPSTDTQYF	TGTGCCAGCAGTTTATCTCCGGGACCCAGACCCAGCACAGATACGCAGTATTTT
TRBD2	many	TRBJ2-7	TRBV6-5	CASSSSGLLYEQYF	TGTGCCAGCAGTTCCTCGGGACTACTTTACGAGCAGTACTTC
NA	many	TRBJ2-7	TRBV28	CASTGDGPTYYEQYF	TGTGCCAGCACCGGGGACGGGCCAACCTACTACGAGCAGTACTTC
TRBD1	many	TRBJ1-1	TRBV5-1	CASSHGTGDTEAFF	TGCGCCAGCAGCCACGGGACAGGGGACACTGAAGCTTTCTTT
NA	many	TRBJ1-1	TRBV20-1	CSAWVVWDTEAFF	TGCAGTGCTTGGGTGGTCTGGGACACTGAAGCTTTCTTT
NA	many	TRBJ1-4	TRBV14	CASSQDRGQGTNEKLFF	TGTGCCAGCAGCCAAGATAGAGGTCAAGGGACTAATGAAAAACTGTTTTTT
NA	many	TRBJ2-6	TRBV6-8	CASRSSGANVLTF	TGTGCCAGCAGGAGCTCTGGGGCCAACGTCCTGACTTTC
NA	many	TRBJ1-1	TRBV7-8	CASSLRDRSTEAFF	TGTGCCAGCAGCTTACGTGATAGATCCACTGAAGCTTTCTTT
TRBD1	few	TRBJ2-1	TRBV6-5	CASSSQGAHEQFF	TGTGCCAGCAGTTCGCAGGGGGCGCATGAGCAGTTCTTC
TRBD2	many	TRBJ2-3	TRBV7-2	CASSFQAGGTDTQYF	TGTGCCAGCAGCTTCCAAGCGGGGGGGACAGATACGCAGTATTTT
NA	many	TRBJ2-6	TRBV7-2	CASSLGMSGANVLTF	TGTGCCAGCAGCTTAGGGATGTCTGGGGCCAACGTCCTGACTTTC
NA	many	TRBJ1-1	TRBV7-2	CASSLRTTEAFF	TGTGCCAGCAGCCTGAGGACCACTGAAGCTTTCTTT
TRBD2	many	TRBJ2-1	TRBV7-4	CASSPDFSGRRNEQFF	TGTGCCAGCAGCCCCGATTTTAGCGGGAGGCGCAATGAGCAGTTCTTC